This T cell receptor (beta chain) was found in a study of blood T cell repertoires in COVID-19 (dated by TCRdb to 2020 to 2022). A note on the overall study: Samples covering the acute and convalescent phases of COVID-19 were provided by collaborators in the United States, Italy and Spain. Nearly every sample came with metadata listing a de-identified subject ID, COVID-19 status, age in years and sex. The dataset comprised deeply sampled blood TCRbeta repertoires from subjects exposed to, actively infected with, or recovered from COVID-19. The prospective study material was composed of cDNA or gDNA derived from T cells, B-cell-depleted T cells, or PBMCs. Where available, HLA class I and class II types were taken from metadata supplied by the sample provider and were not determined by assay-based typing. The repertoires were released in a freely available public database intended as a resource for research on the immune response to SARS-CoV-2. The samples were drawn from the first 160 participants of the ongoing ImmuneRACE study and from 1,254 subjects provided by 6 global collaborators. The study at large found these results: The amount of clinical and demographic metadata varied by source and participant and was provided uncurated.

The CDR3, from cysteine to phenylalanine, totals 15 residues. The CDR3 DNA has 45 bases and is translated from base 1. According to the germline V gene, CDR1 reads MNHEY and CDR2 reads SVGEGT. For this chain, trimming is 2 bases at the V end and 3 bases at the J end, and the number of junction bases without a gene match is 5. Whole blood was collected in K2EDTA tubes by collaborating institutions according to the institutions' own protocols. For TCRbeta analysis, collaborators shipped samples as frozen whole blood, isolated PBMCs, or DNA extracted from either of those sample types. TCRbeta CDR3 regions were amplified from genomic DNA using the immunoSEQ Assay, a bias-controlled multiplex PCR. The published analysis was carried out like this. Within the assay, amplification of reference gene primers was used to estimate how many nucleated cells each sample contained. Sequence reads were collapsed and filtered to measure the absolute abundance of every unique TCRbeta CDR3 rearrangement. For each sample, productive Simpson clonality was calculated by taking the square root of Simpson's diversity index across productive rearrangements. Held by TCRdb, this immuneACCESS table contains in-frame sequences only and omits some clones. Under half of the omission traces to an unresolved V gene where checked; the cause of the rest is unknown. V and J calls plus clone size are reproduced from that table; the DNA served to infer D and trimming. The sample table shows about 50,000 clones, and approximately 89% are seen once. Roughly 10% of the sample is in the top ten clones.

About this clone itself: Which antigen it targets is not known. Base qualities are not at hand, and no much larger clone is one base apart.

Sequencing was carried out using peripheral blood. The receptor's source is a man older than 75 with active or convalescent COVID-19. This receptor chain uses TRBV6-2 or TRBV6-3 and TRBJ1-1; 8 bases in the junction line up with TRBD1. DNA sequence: TGTGCCAGCAGTTACCCCCAGGGGGCCCACACTGAAGCTTTCTTT. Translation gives CASSYPQGAHTEAFF.